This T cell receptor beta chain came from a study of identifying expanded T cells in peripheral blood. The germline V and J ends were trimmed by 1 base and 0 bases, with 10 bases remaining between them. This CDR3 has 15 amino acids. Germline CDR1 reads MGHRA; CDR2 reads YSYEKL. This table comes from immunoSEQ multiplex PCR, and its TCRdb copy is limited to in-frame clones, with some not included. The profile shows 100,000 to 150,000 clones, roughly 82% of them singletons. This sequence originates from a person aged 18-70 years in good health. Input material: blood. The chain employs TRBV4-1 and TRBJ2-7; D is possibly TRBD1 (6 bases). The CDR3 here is CASSQGPGHSYEQYF. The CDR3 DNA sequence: TGCGCCAGCAGCCAAGGTCCGGGACACTCCTACGAGCAGTACTTC.